The 5 T cell receptor beta chains in this list originate from one sample, sequenced in a study of regulatory T cells in long-lasting Graves disease. Library construction for TCR beta used iRepertoire HTBI primers and Arm-PCR of CDR3 regions. TCRdb used MiXCR to reprocess the multiplex PCR reads, holding one entry per CDR3 protein. The repertoire includes 350,000 to 550,000 distinct CDR3 sequences, less than 15% of them detected once, and under 20% sits in the top ten. The time point denotes: newly diagnosed GD, antithyroid drugs for less than 3 months. From RNA extracted from PBMCs, the TCR library was made. This same sample was also taken into another study, of T cells in Graves' hyperthyroidism and ophthalmopathy.

The sample was peripheral blood mononuclear cells (PBMCs), taken at new diagnosis, from a patient treated with antithyroid drugs. The receptors come from a woman between 50 and 59 years old with Graves disease.

V gene TRBV6-5 combines with J gene TRBJ2-5, with 11 bases fitting TRBD2. V shed 2 bases and J 5 bases; nucleotides not matched to a gene: 13. Germline lookup yields CDR1 MNHEY and CDR2 SVGAGI. This CDR3 has 18 residues. CDR3 coding DNA: TGTGCCAGCAGTTACGGGCTAGCGGGAGGAAGTGTGGGGGAGACCCAGTACTTC. Protein: CASSYGLAGGSVGETQYF.

This clonotype has more than one count but fewer than ten. This sequence joins TRBV20-1 and TRBJ2-1; 8 bases agree with TRBD2. The CDR3 covers 15 residues. Germline loops: CDR1 DFQATT, CDR2 SNEGSKA (reference sequence). The J segment lost 0 bases and the V segment lost 4 bases, leaving 5 bases of the junction unmatched. In nucleotides, the CDR3 is TGCAGTGCTACCCGCAGCGGGGGCTCCTACAATGAGCAGTTCTTC. This gives the protein CSATRSGGSYNEQFF.

A remark on this clonotype: This may arise from a read error, as a much more abundant clone is one base away. The missing conserved phenylalanine or tryptophan at the end of this CDR3 makes a read error likely. The chain couples TRBV12-3 or TRBV12-4 to TRBJ2-2; 9 nucleotides match TRBD1. The CDR3 is 16 amino acids. V lost 4 bases to trimming and J lost 5 bases; unmatched junction nucleotides: 8. The CDR3 region has the DNA TGTGCCAGCAGTTCGGGGACAGGGAAAGGAACCGGGGAGCTGTTTCTT. Translated, it gives CASSSGTGKGTGELFL.

In this sample, this clonotype turned up many times. This chain links TRBV28 with TRBJ2-7, with TRBD1 as a possible D gene (5 bases). V lost 5 bases and J 5 bases, leaving 16 bases between the germline ends. The germline V gene has CDR1 MDHEN and CDR2 SYDVKM. This CDR3 is built from 14 residues. The CDR3: CASSPTGRGDEQYF. The CDR3 DNA reads as TGTGCCAGCAGTCCCACCGGAAGGGGTGACGAGCAGTACTTC.

The chain is built from TRBV3-1 and TRBJ1-1; a possible D gene is TRBD1 (5 bases). Between the trimmed V and J ends, which lost 5 bases and 1 base, there was a span of 11 bases. Germline V gene lookup returns CDR1 LGHDT and CDR2 YNNKEL (reference sequence). The CDR3 runs 14 residues. For the CDR3, the DNA is TGTGCCAGCAGCGCCCCCGACAGGAACACTGAAGCTTTCTTT. It is translated as CASSAPDRNTEAFF.